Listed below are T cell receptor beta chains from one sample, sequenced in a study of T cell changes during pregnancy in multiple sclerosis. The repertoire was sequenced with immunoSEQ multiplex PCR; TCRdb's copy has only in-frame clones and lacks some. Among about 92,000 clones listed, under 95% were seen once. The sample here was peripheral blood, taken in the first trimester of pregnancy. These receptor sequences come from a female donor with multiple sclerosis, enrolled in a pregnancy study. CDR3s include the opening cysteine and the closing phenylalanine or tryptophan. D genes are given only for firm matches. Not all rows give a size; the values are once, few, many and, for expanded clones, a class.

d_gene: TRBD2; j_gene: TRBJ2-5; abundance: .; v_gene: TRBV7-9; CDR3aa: CASSLGLAYQETQYF; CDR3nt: TGTGCCAGCAGCTTGGGACTAGCGTACCAAGAGACCCAGTACTTC
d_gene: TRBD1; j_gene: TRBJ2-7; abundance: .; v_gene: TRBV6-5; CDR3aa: CASSSTPPGQGSEQYF; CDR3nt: TGTGCCAGCAGTTCGACCCCTCCGGGACAGGGATCCGAGCAGTACTTC
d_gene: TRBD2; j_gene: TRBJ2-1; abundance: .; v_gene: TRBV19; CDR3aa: CASSEKLAGGPYNEQFF; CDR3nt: TGTGCCAGTAGTGAGAAACTAGCGGGAGGGCCCTACAATGAGCAGTTCTTC
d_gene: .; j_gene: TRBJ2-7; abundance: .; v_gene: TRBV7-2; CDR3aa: CASSLAGGYEQYF; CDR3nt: TGTGCCAGCAGCTTAGCGGGAGGTTACGAGCAGTACTTC
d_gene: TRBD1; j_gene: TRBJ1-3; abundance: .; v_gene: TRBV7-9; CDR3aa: CASSSGTALEFGNTIYF; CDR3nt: TGTGCCAGCAGCTCCGGGACAGCCCTAGAGTTTGGAAACACCATATATTTT
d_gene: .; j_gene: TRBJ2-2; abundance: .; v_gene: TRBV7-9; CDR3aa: CASSPTGFTNTGELFF; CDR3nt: TGTGCCAGCAGCCCTACAGGGTTCACGAACACCGGGGAGCTGTTTTTT
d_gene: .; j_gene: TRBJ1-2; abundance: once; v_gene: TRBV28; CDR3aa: CASSLGQGYGYTF; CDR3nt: TGTGCCAGCAGTTTAGGGCAGGGGTATGGCTACACCTTC
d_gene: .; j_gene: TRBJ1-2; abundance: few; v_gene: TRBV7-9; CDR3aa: CASSTRTGLYGYTF; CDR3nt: TGTGCCAGCAGCACCAGGACTGGGTTATATGGCTACACCTTC
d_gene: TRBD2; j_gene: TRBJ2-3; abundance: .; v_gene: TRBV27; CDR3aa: CASSILAGGSTDTQYF; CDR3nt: TGTGCCAGCAGTATTCTAGCGGGAGGGAGCACAGATACGCAGTATTTT
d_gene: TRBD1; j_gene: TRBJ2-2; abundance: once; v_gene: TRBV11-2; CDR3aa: CASSVRQGVAGELFF; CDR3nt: TGTGCCAGCAGCGTAAGACAGGGTGTCGCCGGGGAGCTGTTTTTT
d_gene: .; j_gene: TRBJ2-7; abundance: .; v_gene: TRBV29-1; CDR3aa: CSVPGGGGGVEQYF; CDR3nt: TGCAGCGTTCCCGGAGGCGGAGGGGGCGTCGAGCAGTACTTC
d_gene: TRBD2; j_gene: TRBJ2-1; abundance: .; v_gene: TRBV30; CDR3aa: CAWSPGLAEQFF; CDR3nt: TGTGCCTGGAGCCCAGGACTAGCGGAGCAGTTCTTC
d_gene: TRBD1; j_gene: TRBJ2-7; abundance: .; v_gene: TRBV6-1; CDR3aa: CASSEALARDSFF; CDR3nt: TGTGCCAGCAGTGAAGCGCTAGCAAGGGACAGCTTCTTC
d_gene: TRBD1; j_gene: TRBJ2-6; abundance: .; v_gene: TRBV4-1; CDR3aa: CASSQDGDRGRGRANVLTF; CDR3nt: TGCGCCAGCAGCCAAGATGGGGACAGGGGCCGTGGACGGGCCAACGTCCTGACTTTC
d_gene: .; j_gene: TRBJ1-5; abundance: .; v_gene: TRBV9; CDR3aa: CASSQEGQPQHF; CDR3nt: TGTGCCAGCAGCCAAGAGGGCCAGCCCCAGCATTTT
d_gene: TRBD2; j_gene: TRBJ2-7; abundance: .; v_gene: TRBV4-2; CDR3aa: CASSPLAGEIYEQYF; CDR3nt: TGTGCCAGCAGCCCCCTAGCGGGAGAGATCTACGAGCAGTACTTC
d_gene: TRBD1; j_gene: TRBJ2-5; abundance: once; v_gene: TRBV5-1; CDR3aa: CASSLAGTGDVLRDF; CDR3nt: TGCGCCAGCAGCTTGGCCGGGACAGGAGATGTCCTAAGAGACTTC
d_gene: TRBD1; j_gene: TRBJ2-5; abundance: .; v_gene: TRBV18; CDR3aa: CASSPGQGVQETQYF; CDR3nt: TGTGCCAGCTCGCCGGGACAGGGGGTCCAAGAGACCCAGTACTTC
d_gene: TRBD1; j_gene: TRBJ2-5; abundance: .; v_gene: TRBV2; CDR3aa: CASSEETGRGKTQYF; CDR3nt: TGTGCCAGCAGTGAAGAGACAGGGCGAGGGAAGACCCAGTACTTC
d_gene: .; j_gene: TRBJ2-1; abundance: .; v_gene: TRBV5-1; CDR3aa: CASSLESVGAYNEQFF; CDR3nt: TGCGCCAGCAGCTTGGAGTCGGTAGGGGCCTACAATGAGCAGTTCTTC
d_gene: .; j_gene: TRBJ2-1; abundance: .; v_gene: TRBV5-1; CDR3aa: CASSSTSSPGNEQFF; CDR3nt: TGCGCCAGCAGCTCAACTAGTTCGCCCGGCAATGAGCAGTTCTTC
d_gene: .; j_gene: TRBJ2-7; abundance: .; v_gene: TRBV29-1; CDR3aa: CSVEGRSEQYF; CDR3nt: TGCAGCGTTGAAGGCAGGTCCGAGCAGTACTTC
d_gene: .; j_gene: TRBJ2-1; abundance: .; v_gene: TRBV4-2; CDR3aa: CASSLFVSPGSYNEQFF; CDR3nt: TGTGCCAGCAGCCTTTTCGTCTCTCCGGGGTCCTACAATGAGCAGTTCTTC
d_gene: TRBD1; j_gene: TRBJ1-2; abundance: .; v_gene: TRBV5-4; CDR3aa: CASNRQGSAYEGYTF; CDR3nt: TGTGCCAGCAATCGACAGGGATCGGCCTATGAGGGCTACACCTTC
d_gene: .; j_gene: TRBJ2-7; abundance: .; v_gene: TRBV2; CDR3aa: CASRSGSSSYEQYF; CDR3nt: TGTGCCAGCCGTAGCGGATCGAGCTCCTACGAGCAGTACTTC
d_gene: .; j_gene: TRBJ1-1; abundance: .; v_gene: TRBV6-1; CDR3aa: CASSEGTDANTEAFF; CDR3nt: TGTGCCAGCAGTGAAGGGACAGATGCGAACACTGAAGCTTTCTTT
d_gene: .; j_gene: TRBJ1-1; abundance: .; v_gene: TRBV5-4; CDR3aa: CASSLPRGGSTEAFF; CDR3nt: TGTGCCAGCAGCTTGCCAAGGGGGGGGAGCACTGAAGCTTTCTTT
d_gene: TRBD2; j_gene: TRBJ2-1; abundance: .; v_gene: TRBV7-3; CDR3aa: CASSLQGTSGLNEQFF; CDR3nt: TGTGCCAGCAGCCTCCAAGGGACTAGCGGTCTCAATGAGCAGTTCTTC
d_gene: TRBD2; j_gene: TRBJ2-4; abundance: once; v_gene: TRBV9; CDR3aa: CASSVAPGGGKNIQYF; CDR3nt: TGTGCCAGCAGCGTAGCTCCCGGCGGGGGCAAAAACATTCAGTACTTC
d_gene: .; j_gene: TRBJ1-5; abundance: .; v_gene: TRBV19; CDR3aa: CASSTSGGPQPQHF; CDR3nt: TGTGCCAGTAGTACTTCTGGAGGGCCCCAGCCCCAGCATTTT
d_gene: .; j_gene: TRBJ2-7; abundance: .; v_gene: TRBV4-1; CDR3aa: CASSQDPWRDSYEQYF; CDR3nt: TGCGCCAGCAGCCAAGACCCCTGGCGGGATTCCTACGAGCAGTACTTC
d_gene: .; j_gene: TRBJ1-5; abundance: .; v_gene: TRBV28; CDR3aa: CASRTPDGGVRNQPQHF; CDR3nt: TGTGCCAGCAGGACCCCAGATGGCGGGGTACGCAATCAGCCCCAGCATTTT
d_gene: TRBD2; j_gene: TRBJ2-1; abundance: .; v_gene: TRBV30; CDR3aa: CACLGQGGSNEQFF; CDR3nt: TGTGCCTGCCTAGGGCAGGGCGGGAGCAATGAGCAGTTCTTC
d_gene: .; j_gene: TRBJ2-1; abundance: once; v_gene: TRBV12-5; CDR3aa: CASGLRGNEQFF; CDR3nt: TGTGCTAGTGGTTTGAGGGGCAATGAGCAGTTCTTC
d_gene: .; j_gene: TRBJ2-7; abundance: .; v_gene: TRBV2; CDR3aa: CATQAGYEQYF; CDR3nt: TGTGCCACCCAGGCGGGGTACGAGCAGTACTTC
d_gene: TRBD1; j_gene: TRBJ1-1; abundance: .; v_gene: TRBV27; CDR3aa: CASSPRVGQGIRGSEAFF; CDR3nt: TGTGCCAGCAGTCCCCGCGTGGGACAGGGGATAAGAGGGTCTGAAGCTTTCTTT
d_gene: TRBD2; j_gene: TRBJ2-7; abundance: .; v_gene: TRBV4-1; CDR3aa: CASSQEELAGFQQYF; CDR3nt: TGCGCCAGCAGCCAAGAAGAACTAGCGGGCTTTCAACAGTACTTC
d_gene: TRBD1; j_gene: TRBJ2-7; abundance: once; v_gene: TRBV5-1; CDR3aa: CASSSRDSQPLTAYEQYF; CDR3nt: TGCGCCAGCAGCTCCCGGGACAGCCAGCCGTTAACAGCCTACGAGCAGTACTTC
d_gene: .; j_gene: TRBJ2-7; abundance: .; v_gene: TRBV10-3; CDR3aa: CAISEAGSTYEQYF; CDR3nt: TGTGCCATCAGTGAGGCAGGGTCCACCTACGAGCAGTACTTC
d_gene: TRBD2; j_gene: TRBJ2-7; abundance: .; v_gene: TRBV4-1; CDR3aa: CASSQGGRGPYEQYF; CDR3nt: TGCGCCAGCAGCCAAGGAGGGAGGGGTCCCTACGAGCAGTACTTC
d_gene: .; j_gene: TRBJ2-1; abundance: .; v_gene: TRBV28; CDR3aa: CASSASTGQFF; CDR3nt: TGTGCCAGCAGTGCGTCGACGGGGCAGTTCTTC
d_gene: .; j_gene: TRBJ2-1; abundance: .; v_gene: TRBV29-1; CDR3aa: CSFRRSYNEQFF; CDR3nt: TGCAGCTTCCGTAGATCCTACAATGAGCAGTTCTTC
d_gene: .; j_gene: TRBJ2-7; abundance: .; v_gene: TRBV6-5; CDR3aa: CASSRRGSLSYEQYF; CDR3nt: TGTGCCAGCTCTAGGAGGGGCTCCCTCTCCTACGAGCAGTACTTC
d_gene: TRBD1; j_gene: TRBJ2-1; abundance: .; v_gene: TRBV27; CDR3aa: CASSLRTGHNEQFF; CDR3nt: TGTGCCAGCAGTTTAAGGACAGGGCACAATGAGCAGTTCTTC
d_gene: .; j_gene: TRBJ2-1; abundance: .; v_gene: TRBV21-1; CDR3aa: CASSNLGTAVFF; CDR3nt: TGTGCCAGCAGCAATCTAGGGACAGCAGTGTTCTTC
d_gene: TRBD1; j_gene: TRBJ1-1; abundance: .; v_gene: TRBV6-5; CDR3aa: CASSGYRTGGTEAFF; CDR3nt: TGTGCCAGCAGTGGATATAGGACAGGGGGCACTGAAGCTTTCTTT
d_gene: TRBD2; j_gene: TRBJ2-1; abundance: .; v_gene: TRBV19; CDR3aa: CASISWASGSRGEQFF; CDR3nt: TGTGCCAGTATAAGCTGGGCTAGCGGGAGTCGAGGTGAGCAGTTCTTC
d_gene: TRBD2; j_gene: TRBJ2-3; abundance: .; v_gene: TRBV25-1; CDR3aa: CASGTSGSTDTQYF; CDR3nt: TGTGCCAGCGGGACTAGCGGGAGCACAGATACGCAGTATTTT
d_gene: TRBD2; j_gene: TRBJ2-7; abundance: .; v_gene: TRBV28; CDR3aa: CASRLAEYYEQYF; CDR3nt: TGTGCCAGCAGGCTAGCGGAGTACTACGAGCAGTACTTC
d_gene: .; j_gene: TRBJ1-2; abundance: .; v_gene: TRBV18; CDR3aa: CASSEGNYGYTF; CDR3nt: TGTGCCAGCTCGGAGGGAAACTATGGCTACACCTTC
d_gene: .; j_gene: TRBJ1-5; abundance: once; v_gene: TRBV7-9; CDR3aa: CASSNAGIGQPQHF; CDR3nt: TGTGCCAGCAGCAACGCAGGGATCGGTCAGCCCCAGCATTTT
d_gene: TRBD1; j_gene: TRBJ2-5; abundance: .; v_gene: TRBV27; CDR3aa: CASTRRDREGETQYF; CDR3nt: TGTGCCAGCACACGAAGGGACAGGGAAGGGGAGACCCAGTACTTC
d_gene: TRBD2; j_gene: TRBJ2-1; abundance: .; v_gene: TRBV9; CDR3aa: CASSVGTSGRNEQFF; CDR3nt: TGTGCCAGCAGCGTAGGGACTAGCGGGAGGAATGAGCAGTTCTTC
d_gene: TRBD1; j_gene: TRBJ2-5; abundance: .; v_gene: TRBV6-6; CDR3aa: CATKRGRAGGIETQYF; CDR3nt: TGTGCCACCAAGCGCGGGCGGGCAGGGGGCATAGAGACCCAGTACTTC